This record concerns one T cell receptor beta chain sequence. The antigen remains undetermined. TCRdb used MiXCR to reprocess the PCR reads, holding one entry per CDR3 protein. The data contain some 320,000 distinct CDR3 sequences, over 20% of them singletons. This entry comes from a study of molecular identifiers for immune sequencing clone quantification. Regarding the study as a whole: Single-cell amounts of spiked Jurkat TCR RNA were reportedly detectable among over 750,000 naive cells.

V lost 5 bases and J lost 3; bases outside the gene matches: 8. Per the germline V gene, CDR1 is LGHDT and CDR2 is YNNKEL (reference sequence). The CDR3 is made up of 15 amino acids. This chain joins TRBV3-1 and TRBJ1-1; TRBD1 aligns across 8 bases. Input material: naive CD8+ T cells from blood, with Jurkat cell RNA spiked in. Subset denoted: FACS-sorted CD8+CD4-CCR7+CD45RA+ naive T cells. The origin of this receptor is a human donor in good health. Some libraries in this study had Jurkat cell RNA spiked in. The CDR3 DNA reads TGTGCCAGCAGCAACGCCGGGACAGGCTACACTGAAGCTTTCTTT. This sequence encodes CASSNAGTGYTEAFF.